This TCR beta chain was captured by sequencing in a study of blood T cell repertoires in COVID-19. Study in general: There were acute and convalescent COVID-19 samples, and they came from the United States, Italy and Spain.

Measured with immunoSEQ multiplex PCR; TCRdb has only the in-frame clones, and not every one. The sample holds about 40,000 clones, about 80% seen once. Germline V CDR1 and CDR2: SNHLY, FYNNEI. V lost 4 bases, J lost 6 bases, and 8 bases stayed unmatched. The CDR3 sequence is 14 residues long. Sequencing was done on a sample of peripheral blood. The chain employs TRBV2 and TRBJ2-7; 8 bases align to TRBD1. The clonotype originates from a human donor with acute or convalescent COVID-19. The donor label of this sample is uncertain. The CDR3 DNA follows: TGTGCCAGCAGTGGGGACAGGAGGGGGAGCGAGCAGTACTTC. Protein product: CASSGDRRGSEQYF.